The 25 T cell receptor beta chains given below trace back to one sample, sequenced in a study of identical twins. TCRdb passed the 5' RACE reads through MiXCR, listing each CDR3 protein once. The sample carries hundreds of thousands of distinct CDR3 sequences, roughly 18% recorded once. These data were also filed under a second study, of T cells expressing NK-cell markers.

The sequencing sample was made of PBMCs. The receptors stem from a young woman in good health.

The chain links TRBV6-5 to TRBJ2-3; D is unresolved. This CDR3 is 11 amino acids long. The V gene's germline CDR1 is MNHEY and CDR2 SVGAGI. The V end lost 8 bases, the J end lost 4 bases, and 7 bases lay between the germline ends. Written as DNA, the CDR3 is TGTGCCAGCCGAAACTCAGATACGCAGTATTTT. It is translated as CASRNSDTQYF.

The chain is built from TRBV6-2 or TRBV6-3 and TRBJ2-7; 7 bases fit TRBD1. V lost 6 bases and J lost 9; bases outside the gene matches: 5. The germline CDR1 and CDR2 sequences are MNHEY and SVGEGT. The length of the CDR3 is 11 residues. For the CDR3, the DNA is TGTGCCAGCAGCGACAGGGCTGGGCAGTACTTC. Protein product: CASSDRAGQYF.

CDR3: CASSKRARNGELFF. CDR3 nucleotide sequence: TGTGCCAGCTCCAAGAGGGCGCGGAACGGGGAGCTGTTTTTT. The chain is built from TRBV12-3 or TRBV12-4 and TRBJ2-2, with D perhaps matching TRBD2 (5 bases). V was pared by 8 bases and J by 7 bases, with 17 bases between. The CDR3 runs to 14 residues.

V is TRBV15 and J is TRBJ1-2, with D unresolved. Trimming left V 2 bases short and J 0 bases short, with 1 base between. Germline CDR1 is LNHNV and CDR2 is YYDKDF (reference sequence). There are 12 residues in the CDR3. This chain's CDR3 is CATSRSNYGYTF. The CDR3 DNA follows: TGTGCCACCAGCAGATCTAACTATGGCTACACCTTC.

This rearrangement joins TRBV5-1 to TRBJ2-7, with 8 bases aligning to TRBD2. The CDR3 is made up of 15 amino acids. The trim removed 4 bases at V and 3 bases at J, leaving 9 bases unmatched. The germline V gene encodes CDR1 SGHRS and CDR2 YFSETQ. CDR3 sequence (DNA): TGCGCCAGCAGCGTCCTTAGCGGGAAGCACTACGAGCAGTACTTC. Encoded protein: CASSVLSGKHYEQYF.

J is TRBJ2-7 and V is TRBV11-3; no reliable D call. CDR3 size: 13 residues. Looked up from germline, CDR1 is SGHNT and CDR2 is YENEEA. The V end was cut by 0 bases, the J end by 3 bases, with 6 bases between. This CDR3 is CASSLEAYYEQYF. CDR3 coding DNA: TGTGCCAGCAGCTTAGAGGCGTACTACGAGCAGTACTTC.

The sample holds a few counts of this clonotype. The gene calls are TRBV27 and TRBJ2-2, with D tentatively TRBD2 (5 bases). V shed 10 bases and J shed 2 bases, with 14 bases lying between them. Germline V gene lookup returns CDR1 MNHEY and CDR2 SMNVEV (reference sequence). The length of the CDR3 is 14 residues. The CDR3 DNA reads as TGTGCCACCGGTACCCGACTAAACACCGGGGAGCTGTTTTTT. Translation: CATGTRLNTGELFF.

In this sample, this clonotype turned up a few times. The V call is TRBV20-1, the J call TRBJ2-3; 11 nucleotides line up with TRBD1. V lost 6 bases and J lost 6; bases outside the gene matches: 5. CDR1 is DFQATT and CDR2 is SNEGSKA in the germline V gene (reference sequence). CDR3 length equals 13 residues. CDR3 amino acids: CSAQGQGADTQYF. As DNA, the CDR3 is TGCAGTGCACAAGGACAGGGGGCGGATACGCAGTATTTT.

There are many counts of this clonotype. V usage is TRBV12-3 or TRBV12-4 and J usage is TRBJ2-2; 8 bases are shared with TRBD1. V lost 3 bases, J lost 6 bases, and 6 bases stayed unmatched. The length of the CDR3 is 15 residues. The CDR3 here is CASSFNRGLPGELFF. CDR3 nucleotide sequence: TGTGCCAGCAGTTTTAACAGGGGGTTGCCCGGGGAGCTGTTTTTT.

This clonotype showed up just a few times. The chain uses TRBV6-1 and TRBJ1-5; possible D gene TRBD1, 6 bases. The CDR3 is 17 amino acids. Trimming took 6 bases from V and 1 from J, leaving 19 bases between them. CDR1 is MNHNS, CDR2 SASEGT, per germline. The CDR3 DNA sequence: TGTGCCAGCAGGGTCCAAGGGGGGATTCGGAGCAATCAGCCCCAGCATTTT. Protein: CASRVQGGIRSNQPQHF.

V usage is TRBV7-9 and J usage is TRBJ2-1, with TRBD2 as a possible D gene (7 bases). Germline lookup yields CDR1 SEHNR and CDR2 FQNEAQ (reference sequence). CDR3 size: 17 residues. Trimming cost V 0 bases and J 0 bases, with 12 bases left between them. The CDR3 DNA sequence: TGTGCCAGCAGCTTAGCGGGGGGGGCGAACTCCTACAATGAGCAGTTCTTC. Its translation: CASSLAGGANSYNEQFF.

This clonotype was seen ten or more times. The chain employs TRBV12-3 or TRBV12-4 and TRBJ2-7, with D hard to call. The CDR3 is made up of 13 amino acids. Trimming took off 4 bases at V and 1 base at J, with 8 bases between the two ends. The CDR3, as DNA: TGTGCCAGCAGTTCGAGCGATTCCTACGAGCAGTACTTC. It encodes CASSSSDSYEQYF.

The rearrangement links TRBV20-1 to TRBJ2-1; TRBD2 matches 12 bases. CDR3 length equals 15 residues. V was clipped by 6 bases and J by 3 bases; unmatched bases: 6. The germline V gene encodes CDR1 DFQATT and CDR2 SNEGSKA (reference sequence). CDR3: CSAASLAGGYNEQFF. The CDR3 region has the DNA TGCAGTGCGGCCTCACTAGCGGGAGGCTACAATGAGCAGTTCTTC.

This chain joins TRBV12-3 or TRBV12-4 and TRBJ2-3; D perhaps matches TRBD2 (6 bases). The CDR3 loop spans 11 amino acids. The V end lost 3 bases, the J end lost 11 bases, and 9 bases lay between the germline ends. CDR3 sequence reads: CASSFGTRQYF. CDR3 nucleotides: TGTGCCAGCAGTTTTGGGACTCGGCAGTATTTT.

This clonotype has a handful of counts. J is TRBJ2-5 and V is TRBV20-1; D is possibly TRBD2 (6 bases). Trimming took off 1 base at V and 4 bases at J, with 16 bases between the two ends. The CDR3 consists of 15 residues. Germline V gene lookup returns CDR1 DFQATT and CDR2 SNEGSKA (reference sequence). The CDR3 DNA is TGCAGTGCTAGAGTACTAGCAGCTCCGGCAGAGACCCAGTACTTC. Its translation: CSARVLAAPAETQYF.

The chain joins TRBV10-3 to TRBJ2-4; the D gene is possibly TRBD2 (6 bases). CDR1 ENHRY and CDR2 SYGVKD come from the germline V gene. V was clipped by 10 bases and J by 8 bases, with 18 bases between them. This CDR3 has 13 residues. CDR3 bases: TGTGCCACCCGGGGACTTGCCCAAGACATTCAGTACTTC. Protein: CATRGLAQDIQYF.

This clonotype occurred a few times. V is TRBV5-1 and J is TRBJ2-6; TRBD1 aligns across 10 bases. Germline-derived CDR1 and CDR2 are SGHRS and YFSETQ. CDR3 length equals 15 residues. V trimming: 7 bases; J trimming: 1 base; junction bases outside the gene matches: 2. The CDR3 DNA reads TGCGCCAGCCGGGACAGGGGATCTGGGGCCAACGTCCTGACTTTC. Translating gives CASRDRGSGANVLTF.

This sequence joins TRBV4-1 and TRBJ2-7, with D possibly called TRBD1 or TRBD2 (5 bases each). The V end lost 3 bases, the J end lost 1 base, and 16 bases lay between the germline ends. The CDR3 is made up of 16 amino acids. The germline V gene encodes CDR1 MGHRA and CDR2 YSYEKL. The DNA for the CDR3 is TGCGCCAGCAGCCAGATGCGTGGGGGATGGTCCTACGAGCAGTACTTC. Its translation: CASSQMRGGWSYEQYF.

The V and J genes are TRBV7-2 and TRBJ2-2; TRBD2 matches 8 bases. The germline gives CDR1 SGHTA, CDR2 FQGNSA. The J segment lost 6 bases and the V segment lost 1 base, leaving 7 bases of the junction unmatched. This CDR3 comprises 16 residues. CDR3 nucleotides: TGTGCCAGCAGCTTAGTTCCCGCGGGAGGACCCGGGGAGCTGTTTTTT. Residues: CASSLVPAGGPGELFF.

This clonotype was picked up a small number of times. The gene calls are TRBV24-1 and TRBJ2-1; possible D gene TRBD2, 5 bases. Germline CDR1 is KGHDR and CDR2 is SFDVKD. The germline V and J ends were trimmed by 4 bases and 7 bases, with 13 bases remaining between them. The length of the CDR3 is 14 residues. The CDR3 region is CATSDPSLGNEQFF. Written as DNA, the CDR3 is TGTGCCACCAGTGACCCCTCACTAGGGAATGAGCAGTTCTTC.

This clonotype was detected only a few times. This chain uses TRBV15 with TRBJ1-5; D ambiguous. V was clipped by 1 base and J by 0 bases, with 7 bases between them. Looked up from germline, CDR1 is LNHNV and CDR2 is YYDKDF (reference sequence). There are 15 residues in the CDR3. The DNA for the CDR3 is TGTGCCACCAGCAGAGCAGGACTTAGCAATCAGCCCCAGCATTTT. Translated, it gives CATSRAGLSNQPQHF.

The rearrangement uses TRBV5-1 and TRBJ2-2, with no clear D. The CDR3 has 15 residues. CDR1 SGHRS and CDR2 YFSETQ come from the germline V gene. Trimming stripped 3 bases from V and 4 bases from J, with 13 bases between. In DNA, the CDR3 is TGCGCCAGCAGCTCAGGACGATCGATCACCGGGGAGCTGTTTTTT. This codes for CASSSGRSITGELFF.

The V and J genes are TRBV12-3 or TRBV12-4 and TRBJ1-1, with a weak D call TRBD1 (5 bases). The CDR3 is 15 residues long. V lost 7 bases and J 8 bases, leaving 23 bases between the germline ends. The CDR3 is CASILQGYRVEEAFF. Written as DNA, the CDR3 is TGTGCCAGCATTCTTCAGGGTTATCGGGTGGAGGAAGCTTTCTTT.

V and J are TRBV7-8 and TRBJ2-4; 7 positions agree with TRBD2. Germline trimming cut 4 bases from V and 2 bases from J; bases unmatched to any gene: 2. CDR1 is SGHVS and CDR2 is FQNEAQ in the germline V gene. The CDR3 has 14 amino acids. CDR3 sequence reads: CASSSTSSKNIQYF. CDR3 coding DNA: TGTGCCAGCAGCTCGACTAGCTCCAAAAACATTCAGTACTTC.

There are a few counts of this clonotype. The V call is TRBV12-3 or TRBV12-4, the J call TRBJ2-1; TRBD1 matches at 7 bases. This CDR3 comprises 16 residues. With 6 bases clipped from V and 0 bases from J, the junction kept 8 bases outside the gene matches. CDR3 residues: CASRDRVLSSYNEQFF. The CDR3 DNA reads as TGTGCCAGCAGAGACAGGGTCTTAAGCTCCTACAATGAGCAGTTCTTC.